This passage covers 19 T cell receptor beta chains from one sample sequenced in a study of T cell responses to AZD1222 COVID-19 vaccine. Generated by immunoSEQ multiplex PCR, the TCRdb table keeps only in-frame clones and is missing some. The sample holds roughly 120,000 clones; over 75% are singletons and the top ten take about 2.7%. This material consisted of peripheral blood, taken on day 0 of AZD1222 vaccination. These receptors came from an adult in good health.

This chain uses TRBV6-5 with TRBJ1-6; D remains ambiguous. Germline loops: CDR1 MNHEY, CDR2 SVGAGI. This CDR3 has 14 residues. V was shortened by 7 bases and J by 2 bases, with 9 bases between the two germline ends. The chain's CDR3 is CASMSGAYNSPLHF. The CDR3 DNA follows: TGTGCCAGCATGTCGGGAGCCTATAATTCACCCCTCCACTTT.

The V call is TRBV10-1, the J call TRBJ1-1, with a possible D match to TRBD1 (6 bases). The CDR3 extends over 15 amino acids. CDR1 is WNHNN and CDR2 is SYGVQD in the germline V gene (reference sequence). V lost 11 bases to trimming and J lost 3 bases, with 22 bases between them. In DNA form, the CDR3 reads TGCGCCCAAGCCCGTTGGGGGAGGGGGGACACTGAAGCTTTCTTT. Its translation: CAQARWGRGDTEAFF.

CDR3 in DNA: TGCGCCAGCAGCCCATTCATGCGCGCTGGGTATGGCTACACCTTC. It translates to CASSPFMRAGYGYTF. The chain uses TRBV4-3 and TRBJ1-2; D not resolved. The length of the CDR3 is 15 residues. Germline V gives CDR1 LGHNA, CDR2 YSLEER. V was pared by 4 bases and J by 5 bases, with 17 bases between.

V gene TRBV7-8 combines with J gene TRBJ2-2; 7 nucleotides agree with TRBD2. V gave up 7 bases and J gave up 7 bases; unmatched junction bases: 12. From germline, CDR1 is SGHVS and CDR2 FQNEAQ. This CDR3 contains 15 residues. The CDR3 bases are TGTGCCAGCACCAACAGGCGGGAGAGGGGCGGGGAGCTGTTTTTT. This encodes CASTNRRERGGELFF.

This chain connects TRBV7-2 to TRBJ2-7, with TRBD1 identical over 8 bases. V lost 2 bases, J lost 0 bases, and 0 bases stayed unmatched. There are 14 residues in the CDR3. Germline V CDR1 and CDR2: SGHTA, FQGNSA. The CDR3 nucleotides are TGTGCCAGCAGCTTAACAGGGGGCTCCTACGAGCAGTACTTC. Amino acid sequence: CASSLTGGSYEQYF. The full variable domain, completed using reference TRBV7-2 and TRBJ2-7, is GAGVSQSPSNKVTEKGKDVELRCDPISGHTALYWYRQSLGQGLEFLIYFQGNSAPDKSGLPSDRFSAERTGGSVSTLTIQRTQQEDSAVYLCASSLTGGSYEQYFGPGTRLTVT.

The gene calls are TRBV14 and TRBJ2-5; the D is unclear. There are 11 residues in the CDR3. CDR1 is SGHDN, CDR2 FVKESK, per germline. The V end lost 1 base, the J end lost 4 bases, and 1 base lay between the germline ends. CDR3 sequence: CASSQAETQYF. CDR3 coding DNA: TGTGCCAGCAGCCAAGCAGAGACCCAGTACTTC.

CDR3 region: CASSQAGQHYGYTF. CDR3 DNA: TGTGCCAGCAGCCAGGCGGGACAGCACTATGGCTACACCTTC. The V and J genes are TRBV3-1 (or the pseudogene TRBV3-2) and TRBJ1-2, with 7 nucleotides matching TRBD1. V trimming: 3 bases; J trimming: 3 bases; junction bases outside the gene matches: 4. CDR3 length: 14 residues. Germline V lookup: CDR1 LGHDT, CDR2 YNNKEL (reference sequence).

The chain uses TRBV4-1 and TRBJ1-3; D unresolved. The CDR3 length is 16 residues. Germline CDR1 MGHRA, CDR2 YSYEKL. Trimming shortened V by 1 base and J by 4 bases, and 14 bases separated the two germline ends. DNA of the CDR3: TGCGCCAGCAGCCAAGCTTTAGGGATACCCGGAAACACCATATATTTT. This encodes CASSQALGIPGNTIYF.

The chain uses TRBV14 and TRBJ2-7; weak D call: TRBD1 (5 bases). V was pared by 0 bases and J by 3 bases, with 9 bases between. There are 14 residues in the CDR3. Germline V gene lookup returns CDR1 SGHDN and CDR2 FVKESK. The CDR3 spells CASSQDPQGYEQYF. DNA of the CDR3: TGTGCCAGCAGCCAAGATCCCCAGGGCTACGAGCAGTACTTC.

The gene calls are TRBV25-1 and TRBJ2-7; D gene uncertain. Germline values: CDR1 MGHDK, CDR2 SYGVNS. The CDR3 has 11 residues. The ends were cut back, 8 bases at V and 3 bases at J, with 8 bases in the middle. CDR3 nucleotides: TGTGCCAGCGAGTCCGGCTACGAGCAGTACTTC. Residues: CASESGYEQYF.

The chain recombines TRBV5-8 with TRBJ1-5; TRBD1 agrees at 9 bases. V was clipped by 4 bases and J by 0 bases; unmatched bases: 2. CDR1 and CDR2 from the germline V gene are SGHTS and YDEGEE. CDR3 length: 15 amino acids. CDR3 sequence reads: CASSKDRGSNQPQHF. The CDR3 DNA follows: TGTGCCAGCAGCAAGGACAGGGGTAGCAATCAGCCCCAGCATTTT.

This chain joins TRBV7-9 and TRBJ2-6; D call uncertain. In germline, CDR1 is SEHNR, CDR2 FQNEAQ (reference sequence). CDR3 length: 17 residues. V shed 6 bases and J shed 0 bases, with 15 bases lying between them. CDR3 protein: CASRPTKGPSGANVLTF. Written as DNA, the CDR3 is TGTGCCAGCAGGCCCACAAAAGGGCCCTCTGGGGCCAACGTCCTGACTTTC.

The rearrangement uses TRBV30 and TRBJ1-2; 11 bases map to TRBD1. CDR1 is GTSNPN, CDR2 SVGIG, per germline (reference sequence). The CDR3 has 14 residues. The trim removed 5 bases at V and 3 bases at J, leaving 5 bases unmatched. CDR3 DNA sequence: TGTGCCTGGGCCGGACAGGGGGCCTACTATGGCTACACCTTC. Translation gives CAWAGQGAYYGYTF.

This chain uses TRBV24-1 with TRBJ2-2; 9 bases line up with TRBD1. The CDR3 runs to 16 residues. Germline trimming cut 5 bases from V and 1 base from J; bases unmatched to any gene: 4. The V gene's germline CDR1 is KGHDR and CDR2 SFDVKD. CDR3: CATSGRQGVNTGELFF. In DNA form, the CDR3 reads TGTGCCACCAGTGGGAGACAGGGGGTGAACACCGGGGAGCTGTTTTTT.

DNA for the CDR3: TGTGCCAGCAGCCAAGACTTAGCGGGAGCCCTACTGGTAGCCTACGAGCAGTACTTC. As protein: CASSQDLAGALLVAYEQYF. The chain recombines TRBV3-1 (or the pseudogene TRBV3-2) with TRBJ2-7; 9 bases map to TRBD2. CDR1 is LGHDT and CDR2 is YNNKEL in the germline V gene (reference sequence). The V and J ends lost 0 bases and 2 bases, in that order; junction bases with no gene match: 14. The CDR3 consists of 19 residues.

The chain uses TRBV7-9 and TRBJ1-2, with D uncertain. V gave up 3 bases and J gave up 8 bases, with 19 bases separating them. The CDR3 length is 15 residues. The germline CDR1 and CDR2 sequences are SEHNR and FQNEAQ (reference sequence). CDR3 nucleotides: TGTGCCAGCAGCTTGTCGGGGAGGGTAACGCGCGGCTACACCTTC. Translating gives CASSLSGRVTRGYTF.

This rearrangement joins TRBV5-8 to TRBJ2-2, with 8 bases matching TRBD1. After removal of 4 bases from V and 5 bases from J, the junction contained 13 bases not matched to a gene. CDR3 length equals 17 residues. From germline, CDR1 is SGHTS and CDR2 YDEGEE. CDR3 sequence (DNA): TGTGCCAGCAGCCCCTTTGGGGCAGGGGGCGAAACCGGGGAGCTGTTTTTT. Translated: CASSPFGAGGETGELFF. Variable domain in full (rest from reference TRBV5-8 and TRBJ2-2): EAGVTQSPTHLIKTRGQQATLRCSPISGHTSVYWYQQALGLGLQFLLWYDEGEERNRGNFPPRFSGRQFPNYSSELNVNALELEDSALYLCASSPFGAGGETGELFFGEGSRLTVL.

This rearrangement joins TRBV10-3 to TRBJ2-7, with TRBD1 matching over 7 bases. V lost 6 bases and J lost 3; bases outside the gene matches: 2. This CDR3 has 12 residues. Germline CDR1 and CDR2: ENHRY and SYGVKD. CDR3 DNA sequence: TGTGCCATCAGGAACAGGGGCTACGAGCAGTACTTC. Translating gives CAIRNRGYEQYF.

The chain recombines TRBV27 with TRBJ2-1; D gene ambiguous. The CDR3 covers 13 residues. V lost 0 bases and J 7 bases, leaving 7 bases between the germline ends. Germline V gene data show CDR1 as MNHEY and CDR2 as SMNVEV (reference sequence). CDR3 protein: CASSLSLGNEQFF. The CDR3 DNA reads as TGTGCCAGCAGTTTATCACTGGGGAATGAGCAGTTCTTC.